Following are 9 T cell receptor beta chains from one sample sequenced in a study of blood T cell repertoires in COVID-19. Sequencing used immunoSEQ multiplex PCR; TCRdb keeps in-frame clones, though not all of them. In the table there are 300,000 to 350,000 clones, around 87% of which are singletons. The sequencing input was peripheral blood. Source of these receptors: a woman aged 50 to 60 with COVID-19, enrolled during active disease.

CDR3 amino acids: CASSLGRPANYGYTF. CDR3 nucleotides: TGTGCCAGCAGCTTAGGTCGCCCAGCTAACTATGGCTACACCTTC. The chain employs TRBV7-9 and TRBJ1-2; D is undetermined. The CDR3 is 15 residues long. Germline V lookup: CDR1 SEHNR, CDR2 FQNEAQ (reference sequence). The V and J ends lost 1 base and 0 bases respectively, with 9 bases between them.

In DNA, the CDR3 is TGTGCCAGCAGCTTACCGGATCAGCCCCAGCATTTT. Encoded protein: CASSLPDQPQHF. The chain carries TRBV7-9 and TRBJ1-5; D is uncertain. The CDR3 consists of 12 residues. With 2 bases removed from V and 5 bases from J, the gap between germline ends came to 4 bases. Per germline, CDR1 SEHNR and CDR2 FQNEAQ (reference sequence).

This chain uses TRBV29-1 with TRBJ2-1; 7 bases fit TRBD1. J gave up 0 bases and V 4 bases, and 6 bases lay outside the gene matches. The V gene's germline CDR1 is SQVTM and CDR2 ANQGSEA. This CDR3 is built from 15 residues. CDR3 protein: CSVGSDRASYNEQFF. The CDR3 nucleotides read TGCAGCGTTGGTTCTGACAGGGCCTCCTACAATGAGCAGTTCTTC.

This chain uses TRBV6-5 with TRBJ2-2; 9 bases line up with TRBD2. Germline CDR1 MNHEY, CDR2 SVGAGI. V trimming: 7 bases; J trimming: 7 bases; junction bases outside the gene matches: 7. The CDR3 has 14 amino acids. The CDR3 is CASKGTSRVGELFF. The CDR3 DNA sequence: TGTGCCAGCAAAGGGACTAGCAGAGTCGGGGAGCTGTTTTTT.

The rearrangement uses TRBV2 and TRBJ1-1; 7 bases are a match to TRBD1. J was trimmed by 4 bases and V by 6 bases; bases with no gene match: 8. The germline V gene encodes CDR1 SNHLY and CDR2 FYNNEI. The CDR3 is 14 residues long. The DNA for the CDR3 is TGTGCCAGCAGCTGGACAGGAAGGGGCACTGAAGCTTTCTTT. This codes for CASSWTGRGTEAFF. Supplemented by reference TRBV2 and TRBJ1-1, the full variable domain reads EPEVTQTPSHQVTQMGQEVILRCVPISNHLYFYWYRQILGQKVEFLVSFYNNEISEKSEIFDDQFSVERPDGSNFTLKIRSTKLEDSAMYFCASSWTGRGTEAFFGQGTRLTVV.

The V and J genes are TRBV9 and TRBJ2-2; 14 bases match TRBD2. The trim removed 3 bases at V and 6 bases at J, leaving 4 bases unmatched. The CDR3 runs 16 residues. Germline assignment: CDR1 SGDLS and CDR2 YYNGEE. The chain's CDR3 is CASSARLAGGAGELFF. The DNA for the CDR3 is TGTGCCAGCAGCGCCCGACTAGCGGGAGGGGCCGGGGAGCTGTTTTTT.

The rearrangement joins TRBV5-1 to TRBJ1-6; the D is unclear. CDR3 length: 14 amino acids. Germline V gives CDR1 SGHRS, CDR2 YFSETQ. The V gene lost 0 bases and the J gene lost 7 bases, with 8 bases spanning the gap. The CDR3 nucleotides are TGCGCCAGCAGCTTGGACGGTGCCAATTCACCCCTCCACTTT. Translated: CASSLDGANSPLHF.

The chain is built from TRBV5-4 and TRBJ1-6, with 7 bases matching TRBD1. This CDR3 region has 15 residues. CDR1 and CDR2 from the germline V gene are SGHNT and YYREEE (reference sequence). Trimming cost V 1 base and J 10 bases; bases outside gene matches: 8. CDR3 DNA: TGTGCCAGCAGCTTGAGGGACAGAAAATCCTCACCCCTCCACTTT. The encoded protein is CASSLRDRKSSPLHF. Complete variable domain (other parts from reference TRBV5-4 and TRBJ1-6): ETGVTQSPTHLIKTRGQQVTLRCSSQSGHNTVSWYQQALGQGPQFIFQYYREEENGRGNFPPRFSGLQFPNYSSELNVNALELDDSALYLCASSLRDRKSSPLHFGNGTRLTVT.

The V gene is TRBV5-1, the J gene TRBJ1-6, with D possibly being TRBD1 (6 bases). The germline gives CDR1 SGHRS, CDR2 YFSETQ. V dropped 0 bases and J dropped 6 bases, with 10 bases sitting between them. The length of the CDR3 is 15 residues. The CDR3 bases are TGCGCCAGCAGCTTGGGGACAGAAAGTAATTCACCCCTCCACTTT. It is translated as CASSLGTESNSPLHF. Full variable domain (missing parts from reference TRBV5-1 and TRBJ1-6): KAGVTQTPRYLIKTRGQQVTLSCSPISGHRSVSWYQQTPGQGLQFLFEYFSETQRNKGNFPGRFSGRQFSNSRSEMNVSTLELGDSALYLCASSLGTESNSPLHFGNGTRLTVT.